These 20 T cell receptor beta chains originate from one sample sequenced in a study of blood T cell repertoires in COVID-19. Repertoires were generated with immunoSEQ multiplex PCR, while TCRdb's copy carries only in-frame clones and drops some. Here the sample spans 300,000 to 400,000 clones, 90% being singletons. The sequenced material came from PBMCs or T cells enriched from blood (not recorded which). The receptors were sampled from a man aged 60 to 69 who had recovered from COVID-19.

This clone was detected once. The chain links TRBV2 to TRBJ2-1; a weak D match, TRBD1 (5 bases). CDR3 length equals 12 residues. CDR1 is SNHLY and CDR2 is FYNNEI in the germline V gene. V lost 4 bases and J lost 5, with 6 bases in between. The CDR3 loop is CASSVGDNEQFF. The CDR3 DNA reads TGTGCCAGCAGTGTAGGGGACAATGAGCAGTTCTTC.

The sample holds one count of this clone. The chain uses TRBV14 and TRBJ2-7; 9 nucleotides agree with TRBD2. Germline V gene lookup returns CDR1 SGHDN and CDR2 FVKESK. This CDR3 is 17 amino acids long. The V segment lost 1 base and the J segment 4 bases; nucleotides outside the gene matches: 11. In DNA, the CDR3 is TGTGCCAGCAGCCAAGTTTCCCCCCTGGGACTAGCATACGAGCAGTACTTC. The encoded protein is CASSQVSPLGLAYEQYF.

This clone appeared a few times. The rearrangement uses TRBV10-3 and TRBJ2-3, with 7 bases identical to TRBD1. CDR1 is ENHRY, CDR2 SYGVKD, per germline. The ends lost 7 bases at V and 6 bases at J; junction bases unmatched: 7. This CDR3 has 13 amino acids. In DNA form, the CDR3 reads TGTGCCATCAAACGGGACAGCCCTGATACGCAGTATTTT. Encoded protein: CAIKRDSPDTQYF.

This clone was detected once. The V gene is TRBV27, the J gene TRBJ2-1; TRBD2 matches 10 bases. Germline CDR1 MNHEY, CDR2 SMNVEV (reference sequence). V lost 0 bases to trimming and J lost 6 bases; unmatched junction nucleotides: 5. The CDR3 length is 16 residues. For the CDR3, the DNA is TGTGCCAGCAGTTTATCGGCTAGCGGGAGAGCCAATGAGCAGTTCTTC. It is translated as CASSLSASGRANEQFF.

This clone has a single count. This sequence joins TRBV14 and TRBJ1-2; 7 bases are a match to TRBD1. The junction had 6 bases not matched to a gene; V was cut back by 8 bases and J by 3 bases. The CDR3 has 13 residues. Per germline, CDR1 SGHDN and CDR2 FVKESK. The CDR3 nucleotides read TGTGCCAGCGCACAGGGGCCTCACTATGGCTACACCTTC. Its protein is CASAQGPHYGYTF.

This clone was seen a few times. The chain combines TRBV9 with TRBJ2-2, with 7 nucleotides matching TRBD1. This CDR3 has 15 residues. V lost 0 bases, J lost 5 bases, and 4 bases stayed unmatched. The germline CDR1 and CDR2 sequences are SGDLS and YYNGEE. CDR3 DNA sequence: TGTGCCAGCAGCGTAGACAGGGGACGTACCGGGGAGCTGTTTTTT. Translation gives CASSVDRGRTGELFF.

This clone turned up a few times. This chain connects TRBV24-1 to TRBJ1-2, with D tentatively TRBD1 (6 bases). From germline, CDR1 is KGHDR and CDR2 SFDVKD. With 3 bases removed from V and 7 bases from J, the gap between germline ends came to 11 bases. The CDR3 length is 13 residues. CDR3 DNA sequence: TGTGCCACCAGTGATCCAGGGGTGGGTGGCTACACCTTC. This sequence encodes CATSDPGVGGYTF.

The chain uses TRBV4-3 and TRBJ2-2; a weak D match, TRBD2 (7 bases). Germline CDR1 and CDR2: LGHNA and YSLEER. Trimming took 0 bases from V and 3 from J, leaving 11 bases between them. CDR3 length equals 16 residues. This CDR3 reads CASSQDGGPDTGELFF. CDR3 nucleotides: TGCGCCAGCAGCCAAGACGGGGGGCCTGACACCGGGGAGCTGTTTTTT.

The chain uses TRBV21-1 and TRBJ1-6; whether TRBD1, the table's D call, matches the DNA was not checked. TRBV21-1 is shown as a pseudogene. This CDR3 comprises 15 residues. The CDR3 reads CASSKRDRGPSPLHF. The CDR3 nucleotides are TGTGCCAGCAGCAAAAGGGACAGGGGACCTTCACCCCTCCACTTT.

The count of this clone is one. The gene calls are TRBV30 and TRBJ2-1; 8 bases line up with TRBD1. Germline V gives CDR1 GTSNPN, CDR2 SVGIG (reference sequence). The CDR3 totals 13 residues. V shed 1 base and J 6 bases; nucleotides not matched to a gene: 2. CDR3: CAWSDGQGNEQFF. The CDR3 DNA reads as TGTGCCTGGAGTGACGGACAGGGCAATGAGCAGTTCTTC.

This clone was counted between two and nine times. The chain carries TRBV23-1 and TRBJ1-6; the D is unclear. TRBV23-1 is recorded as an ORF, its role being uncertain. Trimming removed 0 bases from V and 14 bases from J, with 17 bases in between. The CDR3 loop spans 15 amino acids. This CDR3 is CASSQSREWDRALHF. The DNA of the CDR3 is TGCGCCAGCAGTCAATCGCGGGAGTGGGATAGGGCCCTCCACTTT.

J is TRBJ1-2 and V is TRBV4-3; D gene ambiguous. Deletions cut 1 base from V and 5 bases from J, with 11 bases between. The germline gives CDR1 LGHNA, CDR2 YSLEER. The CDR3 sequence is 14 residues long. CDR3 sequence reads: CASSQGVPGYGYTF. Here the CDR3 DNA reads TGCGCCAGCAGCCAAGGCGTCCCCGGGTATGGCTACACCTTC.

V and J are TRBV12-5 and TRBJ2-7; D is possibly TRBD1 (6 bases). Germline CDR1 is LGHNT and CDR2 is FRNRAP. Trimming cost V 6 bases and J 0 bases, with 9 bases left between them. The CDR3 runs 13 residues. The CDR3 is CASGRDTSYEQYF. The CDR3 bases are TGTGCTAGTGGAAGGGACACCTCCTACGAGCAGTACTTC.

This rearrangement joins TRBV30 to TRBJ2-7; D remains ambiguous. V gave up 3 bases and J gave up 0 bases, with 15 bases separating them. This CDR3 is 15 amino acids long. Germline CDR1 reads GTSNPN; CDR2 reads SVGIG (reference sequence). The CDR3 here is CAWSKVGSFSYEQYF. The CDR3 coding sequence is TGTGCCTGGAGCAAAGTGGGCAGCTTCTCCTACGAGCAGTACTTC.

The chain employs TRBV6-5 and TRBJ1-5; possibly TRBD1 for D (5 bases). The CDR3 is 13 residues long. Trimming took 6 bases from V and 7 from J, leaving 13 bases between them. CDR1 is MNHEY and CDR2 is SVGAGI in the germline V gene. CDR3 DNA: TGTGCCAGCAGCCCCCAGACAGAGCAGCCCCAGCATTTT. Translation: CASSPQTEQPQHF.

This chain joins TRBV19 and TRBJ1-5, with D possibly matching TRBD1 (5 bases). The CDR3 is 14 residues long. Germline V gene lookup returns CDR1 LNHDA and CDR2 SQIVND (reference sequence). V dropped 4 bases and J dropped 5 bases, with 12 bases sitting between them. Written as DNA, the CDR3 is TGTGCCAGTAGTAATGGCAGGGTGGATCAGCCCCAGCATTTT. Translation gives CASSNGRVDQPQHF.

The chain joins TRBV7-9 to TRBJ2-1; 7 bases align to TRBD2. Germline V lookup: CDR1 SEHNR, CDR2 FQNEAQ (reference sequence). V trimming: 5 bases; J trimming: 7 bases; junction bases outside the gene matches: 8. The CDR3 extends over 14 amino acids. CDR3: CASSSGTPFNEQFF. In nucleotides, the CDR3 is TGTGCCAGCAGCAGCGGGACTCCATTTAATGAGCAGTTCTTC.

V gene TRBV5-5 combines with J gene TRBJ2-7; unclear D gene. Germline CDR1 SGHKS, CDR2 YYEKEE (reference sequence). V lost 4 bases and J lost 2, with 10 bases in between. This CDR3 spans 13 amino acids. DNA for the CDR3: TGTGCCAGCAGCACCCGTACGGCCTACGAGCAGTACTTC. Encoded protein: CASSTRTAYEQYF.

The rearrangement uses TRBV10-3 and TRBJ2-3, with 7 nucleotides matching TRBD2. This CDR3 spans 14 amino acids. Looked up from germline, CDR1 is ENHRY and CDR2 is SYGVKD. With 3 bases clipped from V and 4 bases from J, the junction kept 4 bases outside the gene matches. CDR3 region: CAISDLAGADTQYF. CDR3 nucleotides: TGTGCCATCAGTGACTTGGCGGGAGCAGATACGCAGTATTTT.

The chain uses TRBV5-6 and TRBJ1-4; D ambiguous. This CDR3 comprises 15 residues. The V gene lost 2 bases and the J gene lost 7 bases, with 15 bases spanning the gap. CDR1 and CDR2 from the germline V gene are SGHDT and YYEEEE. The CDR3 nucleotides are TGTGCCAGCAGCTTTGGGCCCGAGGGCGGTGAAAAACTGTTTTTT. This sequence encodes CASSFGPEGGEKLFF.